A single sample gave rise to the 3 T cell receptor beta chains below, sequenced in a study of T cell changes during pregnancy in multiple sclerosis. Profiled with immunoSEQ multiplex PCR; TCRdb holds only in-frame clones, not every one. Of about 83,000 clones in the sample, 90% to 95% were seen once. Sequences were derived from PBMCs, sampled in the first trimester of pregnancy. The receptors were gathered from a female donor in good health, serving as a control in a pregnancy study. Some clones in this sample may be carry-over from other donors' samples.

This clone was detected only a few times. CDR3 sequence (DNA): TGTGCCAGTATCCTGTCGGGGGGACCGAGTGAAGCTTTCTTT. Its protein is CASILSGGPSEAFF. The chain joins TRBV19 to TRBJ1-1, with a tentative D call TRBD1 (5 bases). Germline V CDR1 and CDR2: LNHDA, SQIVND (reference sequence). Trimming removed 7 bases from V and 7 bases from J, with 19 bases in between. The CDR3 extends over 14 amino acids.

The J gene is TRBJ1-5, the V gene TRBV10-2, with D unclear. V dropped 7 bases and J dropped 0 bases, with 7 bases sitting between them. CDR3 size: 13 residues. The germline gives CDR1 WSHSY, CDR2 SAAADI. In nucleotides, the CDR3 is TGCGCCAGCATGGAGGATAGCAATCAGCCCCAGCATTTT. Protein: CASMEDSNQPQHF.

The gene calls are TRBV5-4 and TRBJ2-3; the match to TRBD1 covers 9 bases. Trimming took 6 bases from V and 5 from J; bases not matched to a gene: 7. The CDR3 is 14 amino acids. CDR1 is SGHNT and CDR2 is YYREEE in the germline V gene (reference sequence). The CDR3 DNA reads TGTGCCAGCACCGGACAGGGGACGATAGATACGCAGTATTTT. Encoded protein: CASTGQGTIDTQYF.